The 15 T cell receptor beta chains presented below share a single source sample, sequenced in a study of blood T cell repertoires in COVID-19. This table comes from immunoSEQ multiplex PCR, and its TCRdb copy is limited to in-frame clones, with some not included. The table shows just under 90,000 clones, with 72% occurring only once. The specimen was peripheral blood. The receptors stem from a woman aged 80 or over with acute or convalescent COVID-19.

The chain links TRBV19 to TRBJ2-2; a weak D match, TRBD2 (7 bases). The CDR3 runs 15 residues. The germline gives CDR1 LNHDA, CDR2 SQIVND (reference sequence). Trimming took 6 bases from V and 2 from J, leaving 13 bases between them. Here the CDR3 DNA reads TGTGCCAGTAGGACCGGGGGGCCCAACACCGGGGAGCTGTTTTTT. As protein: CASRTGGPNTGELFF. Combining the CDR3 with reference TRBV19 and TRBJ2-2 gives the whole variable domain DGGITQSPKYLFRKEGQNVTLSCEQNLNHDAMYWYRQDPGQGLRLIYYSQIVNDFQKGDIAEGYSVSREKKESFPLTVTSAQKNPTAFYLCASRTGGPNTGELFFGEGSRLTVL.

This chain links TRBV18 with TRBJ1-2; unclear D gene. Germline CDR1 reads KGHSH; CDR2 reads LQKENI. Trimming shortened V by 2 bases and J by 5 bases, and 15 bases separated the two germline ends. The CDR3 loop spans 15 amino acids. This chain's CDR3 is CASSPGRGSGYGYTF. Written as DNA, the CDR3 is TGTGCCAGCTCACCAGGACGGGGTTCGGGATATGGCTACACCTTC.

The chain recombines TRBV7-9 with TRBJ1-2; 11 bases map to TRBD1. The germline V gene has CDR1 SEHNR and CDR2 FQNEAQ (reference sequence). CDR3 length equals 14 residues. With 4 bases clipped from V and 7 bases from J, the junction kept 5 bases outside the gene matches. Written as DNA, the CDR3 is TGTGCCAGCAGCTCCCGGACAGGGGGCGTTGGCTACACCTTC. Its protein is CASSSRTGGVGYTF.

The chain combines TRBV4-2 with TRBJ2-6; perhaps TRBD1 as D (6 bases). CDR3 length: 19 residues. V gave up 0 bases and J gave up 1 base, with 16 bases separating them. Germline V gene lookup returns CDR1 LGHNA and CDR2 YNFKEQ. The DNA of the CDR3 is TGTGCCAGCAGCCAAGATGGTGGGTCAGGGGTATCTGGGGCCAACGTCCTGACTTTC. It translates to CASSQDGGSGVSGANVLTF.

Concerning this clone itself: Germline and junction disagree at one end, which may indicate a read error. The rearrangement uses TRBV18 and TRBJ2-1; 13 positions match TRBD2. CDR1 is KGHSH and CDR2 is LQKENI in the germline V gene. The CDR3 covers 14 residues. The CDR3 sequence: CASSPLAGGHEQFF. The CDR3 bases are TGTGCCAGCTCCCCACTAGCGGGGGGGCATGAGCAGTTCTTC.

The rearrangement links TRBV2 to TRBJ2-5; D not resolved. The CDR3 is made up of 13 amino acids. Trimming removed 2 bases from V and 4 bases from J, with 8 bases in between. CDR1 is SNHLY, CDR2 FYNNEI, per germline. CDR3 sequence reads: CASSESLSETQYF. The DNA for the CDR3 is TGTGCCAGCAGTGAAAGCCTGTCAGAGACCCAGTACTTC.

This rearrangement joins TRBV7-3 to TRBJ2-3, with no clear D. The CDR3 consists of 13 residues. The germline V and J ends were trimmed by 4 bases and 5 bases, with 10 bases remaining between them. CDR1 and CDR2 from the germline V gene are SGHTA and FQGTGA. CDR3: CASSSQTGDTQYF. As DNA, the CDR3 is TGTGCCAGCAGCTCACAGACCGGAGATACGCAGTATTTT. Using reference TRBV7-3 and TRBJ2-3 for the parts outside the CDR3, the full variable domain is GAGVSQTPSNKVTEKGKYVELRCDPISGHTALYWYRQSLGQGPEFLIYFQGTGAADDSGLPNDRFFAVRPEGSVSTLKIQRTERGDSAVYLCASSSQTGDTQYFGPGTRLTVL.

The CDR3 sequence: CASSPRQGSYEQYF. As DNA, the CDR3 is TGTGCCAGCAGCCCCCGACAGGGGTCCTACGAGCAGTACTTC. The rearrangement links TRBV7-9 to TRBJ2-7, with TRBD1 matching 8 bases. The CDR3 is 14 amino acids. V dropped 5 bases and J dropped 1; count of bases not matched to a gene: 4. Germline V CDR1 and CDR2: SEHNR, FQNEAQ (reference sequence).

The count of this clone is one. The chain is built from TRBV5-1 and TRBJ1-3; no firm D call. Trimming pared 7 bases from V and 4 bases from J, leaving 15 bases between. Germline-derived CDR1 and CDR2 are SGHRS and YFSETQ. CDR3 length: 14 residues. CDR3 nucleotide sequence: TGCGCCAGCCGGGCGTCGGGGTCCGGAAACACCATATATTTT. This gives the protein CASRASGSGNTIYF.

Written as DNA, the CDR3 is TGTGCCATCAGTGAGTCGATGGGGGGACTAGCCAAAAACATTCAGTACTTC. Translating it yields CAISESMGGLAKNIQYF. This chain connects TRBV10-3 to TRBJ2-4, with D possibly TRBD2 on 6 matching bases. The CDR3 is 17 amino acids. Germline assignment: CDR1 ENHRY and CDR2 SYGVKD. V was cut by 0 bases and J by 0 bases, with 12 bases left in between.

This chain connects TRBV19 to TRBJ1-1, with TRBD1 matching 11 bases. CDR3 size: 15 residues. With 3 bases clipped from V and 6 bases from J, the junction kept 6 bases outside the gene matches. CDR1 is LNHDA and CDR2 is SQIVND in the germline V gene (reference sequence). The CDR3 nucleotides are TGTGCCAGTAGTATGGGGGACAGGGGGAGCGCTGAAGCTTTCTTT. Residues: CASSMGDRGSAEAFF.

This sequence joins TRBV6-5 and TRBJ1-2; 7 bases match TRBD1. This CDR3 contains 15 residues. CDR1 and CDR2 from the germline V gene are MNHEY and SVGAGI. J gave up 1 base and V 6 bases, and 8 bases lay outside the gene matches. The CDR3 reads CASRPPGDSNYGYTF. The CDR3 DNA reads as TGTGCCAGCAGACCCCCCGGGGACAGTAACTATGGCTACACCTTC.

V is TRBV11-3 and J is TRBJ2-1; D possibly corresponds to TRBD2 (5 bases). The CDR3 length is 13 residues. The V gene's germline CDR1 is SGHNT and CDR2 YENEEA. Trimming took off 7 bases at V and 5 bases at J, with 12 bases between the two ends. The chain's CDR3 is CASTHEGNNEQFF. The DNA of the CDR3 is TGTGCCAGCACCCATGAGGGCAACAATGAGCAGTTCTTC.

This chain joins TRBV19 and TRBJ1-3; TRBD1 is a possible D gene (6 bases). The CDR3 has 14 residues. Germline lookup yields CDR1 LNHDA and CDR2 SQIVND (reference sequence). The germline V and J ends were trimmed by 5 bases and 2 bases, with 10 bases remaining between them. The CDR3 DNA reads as TGTGCCAGTAGTCACAGGGCGCCTGGAAACACCATATATTTT. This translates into CASSHRAPGNTIYF.

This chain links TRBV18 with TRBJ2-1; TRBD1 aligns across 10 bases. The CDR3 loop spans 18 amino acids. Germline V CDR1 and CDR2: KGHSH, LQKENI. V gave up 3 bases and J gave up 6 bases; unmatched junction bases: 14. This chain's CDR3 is CASSPWSVDRGIPNEQFF. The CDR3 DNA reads TGTGCCAGCTCACCCTGGTCGGTGGACAGGGGGATTCCCAATGAGCAGTTCTTC.